The rows below give T cell receptor beta chains drawn from one sample of a study of T cells expressing NK-cell markers. With the 5' RACE reads reprocessed, TCRdb shows one record per CDR3 protein and no DNA. The sample data list roughly 170,000 distinct CDR3 sequences. Sequencing was performed on blood T cells: a sorted CD56 or NKG2C T cell subset, CD4+ or CD8+ T cells, or bulk PBMC T cells (not recorded which). The receptors stem from a woman between 18 and 70 years old in good health. The CDR3 runs from the conserved cysteine through the conserved F or W.

v_gene: TRBV12-3/TRBV12-4; j_gene: TRBJ1-5; CDR3aa: CASSYWDRGFWQPQHF
v_gene: TRBV10-3; j_gene: TRBJ2-5; CDR3aa: CAISAGLAEQETQYF
v_gene: TRBV20-1; j_gene: TRBJ1-5; CDR3aa: CSATGRQPQHF
v_gene: TRBV20-1; j_gene: TRBJ2-1; CDR3aa: CSARKAGGFYNEQFF
v_gene: TRBV6-1; j_gene: TRBJ2-1; CDR3aa: CASSEGGYNEQFF
v_gene: TRBV28; j_gene: TRBJ2-2; CDR3aa: CASTNIGQFANTGELFF
v_gene: TRBV21-1; j_gene: TRBJ2-7; CDR3aa: CASSPQGGLGRESYEQYF
v_gene: TRBV7-2; j_gene: TRBJ2-1; CDR3aa: CASSPSGRLNEQFF
v_gene: TRBV5-1; j_gene: TRBJ2-5; CDR3aa: CASSFRPQGSEETQYF
v_gene: TRBV12-3/TRBV12-4; j_gene: TRBJ1-5; CDR3aa: CASRSTVQPQHF
v_gene: TRBV4-1; j_gene: TRBJ1-2; CDR3aa: CASSQEVRDRGRYTF
v_gene: TRBV6-2/TRBV6-3; j_gene: TRBJ1-1; CDR3aa: CASRWSVPNTEAFF
v_gene: TRBV4-1; j_gene: TRBJ2-2; CDR3aa: CASSRGGLVNTGELFF
v_gene: TRBV29-1; j_gene: TRBJ2-5; CDR3aa: CSVAFTDRGLGETQYF
v_gene: TRBV4-2; j_gene: TRBJ2-1; CDR3aa: CASSLISGPTLGEQFF
v_gene: TRBV27; j_gene: TRBJ1-1; CDR3aa: CASSNNMNTEAFF
v_gene: TRBV5-1; j_gene: TRBJ2-7; CDR3aa: CASSARGVGHEQYF
v_gene: TRBV7-2; j_gene: TRBJ2-3; CDR3aa: CASSLGTSGITDTQYF
v_gene: TRBV2; j_gene: TRBJ2-1; CDR3aa: CASIGREEYNEQFF
v_gene: TRBV20-1; j_gene: TRBJ2-5; CDR3aa: CSASRGGALKTQYF
v_gene: TRBV10-3; j_gene: TRBJ1-1; CDR3aa: CAISEWETEAFF
v_gene: TRBV20-1; j_gene: TRBJ2-2; CDR3aa: CSARKTSGGAGELFF
v_gene: TRBV7-2; j_gene: TRBJ2-1; CDR3aa: CASNSWGDYNEQFF
v_gene: TRBV5-5; j_gene: TRBJ2-1; CDR3aa: CASSLTIYNEQFF
v_gene: TRBV20-1; j_gene: TRBJ2-3; CDR3aa: CSARIPAESGTQYF
v_gene: TRBV28; j_gene: TRBJ2-6; CDR3aa: CASTSGAGANVLTF
v_gene: TRBV11-3; j_gene: TRBJ2-7; CDR3aa: CASSLGHGLAGARSYEQYF
v_gene: TRBV10-3; j_gene: TRBJ2-5; CDR3aa: CAISEYSGIQETQYF